The clone carrying this T cell receptor (beta chain) was counted a few times. Its antigen is not identified. One entry per CDR3 protein, called by TCRdb with MiXCR from the 5' RACE reads. The sample has roughly 480,000 distinct CDR3 sequences, approximately 25% seen once. The source of the sample is a study of T-cell memory formation after mild COVID-19. Findings of the study overall: CD8+ contracting clones occupied EMRA, while CD4+ ones occupied mainly CM and EM. Cross-reactive memory appears to have joined, as suggested by some responding clones showing up in pre-infection memory.

V shed 5 bases and J shed 5 bases, with 16 bases lying between them. The CDR3 is made up of 15 amino acids. Per germline, CDR1 SGHRS and CDR2 YFSETQ. This clonotype was obtained from an adult woman who had mild COVID-19 (a few samples of this study predate the infection). Cell type and time point are not known. Sample: PBMCs or a T cell subset sorted from them (not recorded which). The J gene is TRBJ2-2, the V gene TRBV5-1, with D unresolved. CDR3 DNA: TGCGCCAGCAGAGAAGGCGGAACGGTGACCGGGGAGCTGTTTTTT. This gives the protein CASREGGTVTGELFF.